Below are 32 T cell receptor beta chains sequenced from a single sample in a study of identical twins. A single record per CDR3 protein comes from TCRdb applying MiXCR to the 5' RACE reads. Here the sample spans about 720,000 distinct CDR3 sequences, about 20% being singletons. These data also featured in a second study, about T cells expressing NK-cell markers.

Material: PBMCs. These receptor sequences come from a woman under 30 in good health.

The V and J genes are TRBV5-1 and TRBJ2-3; D may be TRBD1 (6 bases). Germline V lookup: CDR1 SGHRS, CDR2 YFSETQ. Trimming removed 0 bases from V and 2 bases from J, with 7 bases in between. This CDR3 has 14 residues. The CDR3 nucleotides read TGCGCCAGCAGCTTGGGACAGGACACAGATACGCAGTATTTT. Protein: CASSLGQDTDTQYF.

This clonotype has more than one count but fewer than ten. The rearrangement uses TRBV4-3 and TRBJ1-2; no clear D gene. The V end was cut by 5 bases, the J end by 5 bases, with 18 bases between. CDR1 and CDR2 (germline): LGHNA, YSLEER. This CDR3 is 15 amino acids long. This CDR3 is CASSARALNPYGYTF. The CDR3 DNA reads TGCGCCAGCAGCGCTCGGGCCTTAAACCCTTATGGCTACACCTTC.

In its sample, this clonotype was seen a few times. CDR3 protein: CASSPGGQNQPQHF. CDR3 bases: TGTGCCAGCAGTCCCGGGGGGCAGAATCAGCCCCAGCATTTT. The chain couples TRBV3-1 to TRBJ1-5; perhaps TRBD1 as D (6 bases). V was clipped by 6 bases and J by 4 bases, with 13 bases between them. The V gene's germline CDR1 is LGHDT and CDR2 YNNKEL (reference sequence). The CDR3 runs to 14 residues.

The CDR3 sequence: CSARWLASYNEQFF. CDR3 sequence (DNA): TGCAGTGCTAGATGGCTAGCGTCCTACAATGAGCAGTTCTTC. The chain recombines TRBV20-1 with TRBJ2-1, with a possible D match to TRBD2 (6 bases). The ends were cut back, 2 bases at V and 1 base at J, with 9 bases in the middle. The CDR3 sequence is 14 residues long. Germline V lookup: CDR1 DFQATT, CDR2 SNEGSKA (reference sequence).

This rearrangement joins TRBV20-1 to TRBJ2-3; TRBD2 matches at 9 bases. Germline values: CDR1 DFQATT, CDR2 SNEGSKA (reference sequence). Germline trimming cut 5 bases from V and 6 bases from J; bases unmatched to any gene: 9. The CDR3 runs 14 residues. The CDR3 here is CSAVLAGVEDTQYF. CDR3 DNA sequence: TGCAGTGCTGTGTTAGCGGGGGTAGAGGATACGCAGTATTTT.

Comment on this clonotype: The junction shows a germline mismatch at one end, possibly a read error. The rearrangement uses TRBV12-3 or TRBV12-4 and TRBJ2-1; no definite D call. The length of the CDR3 is 14 residues. CDR3 in amino acids: CASSFANVYSEQFF. The CDR3 DNA follows: TGTGCCAGCAGTTTTGCGAATGTCTACAGTGAGCAGTTCTTC.

The chain has TRBV12-3 or TRBV12-4 and TRBJ2-3; D is uncertain. The CDR3 has 14 residues. V gave up 3 bases and J gave up 5 bases, with 12 bases separating them. In nucleotides, the CDR3 is TGTGCCAGCAGTTTCCAGGAGTGGGGAGATACGCAGTATTTT. It codes for CASSFQEWGDTQYF.

This chain connects TRBV6-1 to TRBJ2-5; 8 bases match TRBD1. The CDR3 contains 16 residues. The ends lost 5 bases at V and 4 bases at J; junction bases unmatched: 12. Germline V lookup: CDR1 MNHNS, CDR2 SASEGT. The CDR3 nucleotides are TGTGCCAGCAGTAGGACAGGGCTACCCGGTGGAGAGACCCAGTACTTC. Translated, it gives CASSRTGLPGGETQYF.

This clonotype has a handful of counts. V usage is TRBV20-1 and J usage is TRBJ1-1; D is perhaps TRBD1 (6 bases). There are 13 residues in the CDR3. Germline CDR1 is DFQATT and CDR2 is SNEGSKA (reference sequence). Trimming shortened V by 6 bases and J by 0 bases, and 11 bases separated the two germline ends. For the CDR3, the DNA is TGCAGTGCCCACGGACAGATGAACACTGAAGCTTTCTTT. Amino acid sequence: CSAHGQMNTEAFF.

In its sample, this clonotype was seen many times. This chain joins TRBV5-1 and TRBJ2-3; D may be TRBD2 (6 bases). Germline CDR1 is SGHRS and CDR2 is YFSETQ. Between the trimmed V and J ends, which lost 0 bases and 0 bases, there was a span of 11 bases. The CDR3 length is 16 residues. DNA for the CDR3: TGCGCCAGCAGCTTGGAGGGCGGGGTGAGCACAGATACGCAGTATTTT. Its translation is CASSLEGGVSTDTQYF.

This clonotype was detected only a few times. This chain connects TRBV20-1 to TRBJ2-3, with D perhaps TRBD1 (7 bases). The CDR3 is 15 residues long. The V end was cut by 0 bases, the J end by 6 bases, with 16 bases between. CDR1 is DFQATT and CDR2 is SNEGSKA in the germline V gene (reference sequence). The CDR3 sequence: CSARDPGGGGDTQYF. Written as DNA, the CDR3 is TGCAGTGCTAGAGATCCAGGGGGAGGAGGCGATACGCAGTATTTT.

The chain employs TRBV7-8 and TRBJ2-7, with 9 bases lining up with TRBD1. This CDR3 contains 13 residues. Germline CDR1 reads SGHVS; CDR2 reads FQNEAQ. Unmatched junction bases numbered 7, after V lost 8 bases and J lost 5 bases. CDR3 coding DNA: TGTGCCAGCGAGCAGGACAGGGGTGACGAGCAGTACTTC. Translated: CASEQDRGDEQYF.

This chain uses TRBV7-2 with TRBJ1-6, with D perhaps TRBD1 (6 bases). Trimming shortened V by 3 bases and J by 11 bases, and 14 bases separated the two germline ends. Looked up from germline, CDR1 is SGHTA and CDR2 is FQGNSA. This CDR3 is 14 amino acids long. This CDR3 is CASSFDGGGTPLHF. The CDR3 nucleotides read TGTGCCAGCAGCTTTGACGGAGGGGGTACACCCCTCCACTTT. Together with reference TRBV7-2 and TRBJ1-6, the CDR3 gives the full variable domain: GAGVSQSPSNKVTEKGKDVELRCDPISGHTALYWYRQSLGQGLEFLIYFQGNSAPDKSGLPSDRFSAERTGGSVSTLTIQRTQQEDSAVYLCASSFDGGGTPLHFGNGTRLTVT.

The sample holds a few counts of this clonotype. The chain uses TRBV10-3 and TRBJ2-7; 7 bases match TRBD1. The CDR3 is made up of 17 amino acids. Germline lookup yields CDR1 ENHRY and CDR2 SYGVKD. The junction had 10 bases not matched to a gene; V was cut back by 2 bases and J by 0 bases. The CDR3 here is CAISEQEQGHISYEQYF. The CDR3, as DNA: TGTGCCATCAGTGAGCAAGAACAGGGGCACATCTCCTACGAGCAGTACTTC.

In this sample, this clonotype turned up many times. V and J are TRBV12-3 or TRBV12-4 and TRBJ2-5; D gene ambiguous. CDR3 length: 14 residues. Trimming shortened V by 6 bases and J by 3 bases, and 14 bases separated the two germline ends. Written as DNA, the CDR3 is TGTGCCAGCAGCCCTGGGGTAGGTGAAGAGACCCAGTACTTC. It encodes CASSPGVGEETQYF.

This chain uses TRBV14 with TRBJ2-4, with D tentatively TRBD1 (6 bases). This CDR3 has 13 residues. Between the trimmed V and J ends, which lost 2 bases and 16 bases, there was a span of 18 bases. Germline CDR1 reads SGHDN; CDR2 reads FVKESK. CDR3 sequence reads: CASSQLVTGHSYF. The CDR3 DNA reads TGTGCCAGCAGCCAACTGGTAACGGGACATTCATACTTC.

This clonotype has at least ten counts. This chain joins TRBV20-1 and TRBJ1-5; 9 bases match TRBD1. J lost 4 bases, V lost 6 bases, and 4 bases had no gene match. The germline V gene encodes CDR1 DFQATT and CDR2 SNEGSKA (reference sequence). The CDR3 runs to 13 residues. The CDR3 bases are TGCAGTGCGCAACAGGGGGCTAATCAGCCCCAGCATTTT. This encodes CSAQQGANQPQHF.

This clonotype was recorded many times. The chain uses TRBV12-3 or TRBV12-4 and TRBJ1-1; D is ambiguous. The CDR3 length is 11 residues. Between the trimmed V and J ends, which lost 3 bases and 10 bases, there was a span of 9 bases. CDR3 nucleotide sequence: TGTGCCAGCAGTTTGAGCCGGGGAGCTTTCTTT. Residues: CASSLSRGAFF.

This clonotype appeared a few times. This chain links TRBV29-1 with TRBJ1-1, with D perhaps TRBD1 (6 bases). V was shortened by 4 bases and J by 4 bases, with 19 bases between the two germline ends. The CDR3 contains 15 residues. The germline gives CDR1 SQVTM, CDR2 ANQGSEA. Here the CDR3 DNA reads TGCAGCGTTGTGGGGGGCGCGGGATATGGCACTGAAGCTTTCTTT. This sequence encodes CSVVGGAGYGTEAFF.

This clonotype showed up many times. This rearrangement joins TRBV7-9 to TRBJ2-7; no definite D call. The V gene lost 2 bases and the J gene lost 2 bases, with 10 bases spanning the gap. Germline CDR1 SEHNR, CDR2 FQNEAQ (reference sequence). The CDR3 has 14 residues. The CDR3 sequence is CASSLSAATYEQYF. The CDR3 DNA reads as TGTGCCAGCAGCTTATCGGCAGCTACCTACGAGCAGTACTTC. Full variable domain (rest looked up from reference TRBV7-9 and TRBJ2-7): DTGVSQNPRHKITKRGQNVTFRCDPISEHNRLYWYRQTLGQGPEFLTYFQNEAQLEKSRLLSDRFSAERPKGSFSTLEIQRTEQGDSAMYLCASSLSAATYEQYFGPGTRLTVT.

This clonotype was recorded a few times. The chain recombines TRBV7-9 with TRBJ2-7; TRBD2 agrees at 14 bases. Unmatched junction bases numbered 8, after V lost 5 bases and J lost 5 bases. The CDR3 sequence is 16 residues long. Germline CDR1 reads SEHNR; CDR2 reads FQNEAQ (reference sequence). CDR3 DNA sequence: TGTGCCAGCAGCGTCCCGGGACTAGCGGGAGACCACGAGCAGTACTTC. It codes for CASSVPGLAGDHEQYF.

This clonotype was seen a handful of times. The chain has TRBV6-5 and TRBJ2-5; 11 bases agree with TRBD2. Germline CDR1 MNHEY, CDR2 SVGAGI. This CDR3 has 15 amino acids. J gave up 4 bases and V 0 bases, and 1 base lay outside the gene matches. The DNA for the CDR3 is TGTGCCAGCAGTTACTCCCTAGCGGGAGGAGAGACCCAGTACTTC. Protein sequence: CASSYSLAGGETQYF.

This sequence joins TRBV9 and TRBJ2-3; possible D gene TRBD1, 5 bases. Germline-derived CDR1 and CDR2 are SGDLS and YYNGEE. V gave up 3 bases and J gave up 3 bases, with 17 bases separating them. The CDR3 sequence is 16 residues long. This CDR3 reads CASSARGHVLTDTQYF. Here the CDR3 DNA reads TGTGCCAGCAGCGCCCGCGGACACGTCTTGACAGATACGCAGTATTTT.

This clonotype showed up just a few times. The CDR3 sequence: CASSPRGDQNEKLFF. CDR3 coding DNA: TGTGCCAGCAGCCCTCGGGGTGATCAGAATGAAAAACTGTTTTTT. The chain combines TRBV7-9 with TRBJ1-4, with no clear D. Germline CDR1 and CDR2: SEHNR and FQNEAQ (reference sequence). This CDR3 has 15 amino acids. The ends were cut back, 5 bases at V and 5 bases at J, with 15 bases in the middle. Filled out from reference TRBV7-9 and TRBJ1-4, the complete variable domain reads DTGVSQNPRHKITKRGQNVTFRCDPISEHNRLYWYRQTLGQGPEFLTYFQNEAQLEKSRLLSDRFSAERPKGSFSTLEIQRTEQGDSAMYLCASSPRGDQNEKLFFGSGTQLSVL.

This clonotype was counted many times. V and J are TRBV7-9 and TRBJ2-1; 10 bases align to TRBD2. Germline CDR1 is SEHNR and CDR2 is FQNEAQ (reference sequence). CDR3 length: 17 residues. Trimming at V came to 4 bases and at J to 8 bases, leaving 14 bases not matched to a gene. The DNA of the CDR3 is TGTGCCAGCAGCTCTCGATCTAGCGGGGGAATAACGGATGAGCAGTTCTTC. It codes for CASSSRSSGGITDEQFF. Full variable domain (rest looked up from reference TRBV7-9 and TRBJ2-1): DTGVSQNPRHKITKRGQNVTFRCDPISEHNRLYWYRQTLGQGPEFLTYFQNEAQLEKSRLLSDRFSAERPKGSFSTLEIQRTEQGDSAMYLCASSSRSSGGITDEQFFGPGTRLTVL.

In its sample, this clonotype was seen a few times. The chain carries TRBV7-9 and TRBJ2-1, with 7 bases matching TRBD2. CDR3 length: 14 amino acids. From germline, CDR1 is SEHNR and CDR2 FQNEAQ (reference sequence). Trimming at V came to 1 base and at J to 9 bases, leaving 6 bases not matched to a gene. The CDR3 DNA sequence: TGTGCCAGCAGCTTAGGGGGAGGGATGAGTGAGCAGTTCTTC. Amino acids: CASSLGGGMSEQFF. The variable domain in full, with the rest retrieved from reference TRBV7-9 and TRBJ2-1, is DTGVSQNPRHKITKRGQNVTFRCDPISEHNRLYWYRQTLGQGPEFLTYFQNEAQLEKSRLLSDRFSAERPKGSFSTLEIQRTEQGDSAMYLCASSLGGGMSEQFFGPGTRLTVL.

This clonotype was detected a few times. The chain combines TRBV14 with TRBJ1-1; the D gene is possibly TRBD1 (5 bases). Germline CDR1 SGHDN, CDR2 FVKESK. The CDR3 consists of 17 residues. V lost 4 bases, J lost 2 bases, and 20 bases lay in between. CDR3 amino acids: CASSLTYNQGANTEAFF. For the CDR3, the DNA is TGTGCCAGCAGCCTTACATACAATCAGGGCGCCAACACTGAAGCTTTCTTT.

This clonotype came up a few times. The chain is built from TRBV4-3 and TRBJ2-6; tentatively, D is TRBD1 (5 bases). Germline CDR1 and CDR2: LGHNA and YSLEER. The CDR3 length is 17 residues. V was clipped by 3 bases and J by 0 bases, with 12 bases between them. This chain's CDR3 is CASSQVLQGSGANVLTF. The CDR3 DNA reads as TGCGCCAGCAGCCAGGTACTCCAGGGCTCTGGGGCCAACGTCCTGACTTTC.

V gene TRBV5-1 combines with J gene TRBJ1-1; the D gene is possibly TRBD1 (5 bases). Trimming took off 1 base at V and 1 base at J, with 11 bases between the two ends. Per germline, CDR1 SGHRS and CDR2 YFSETQ. The CDR3 length is 15 residues. CDR3 coding DNA: TGCGCCAGCAGCTTGAGGGGCCGCGGGAACACTGAAGCTTTCTTT. This encodes CASSLRGRGNTEAFF.

In its sample, this clonotype was seen a few times. For the CDR3, the DNA is TGTGCCAGCAGTTCCCGGACTAGCGGGAGGGCCCCCGTCTCCTACAATGAGCAGTTCTTC. Its protein product is CASSSRTSGRAPVSYNEQFF. The chain recombines TRBV12-3 or TRBV12-4 with TRBJ2-1; 15 bases line up with TRBD2. J was trimmed by 0 bases and V by 4 bases; bases with no gene match: 10. The length of the CDR3 is 20 residues.

The V and J genes are TRBV12-3 or TRBV12-4 and TRBJ1-1; D unresolved. The germline V and J ends were trimmed by 3 bases and 1 base, with 9 bases remaining between them. The CDR3 sequence is 14 residues long. The CDR3 bases are TGTGCCAGCAGTTTTGCAGAGAGGAACACTGAAGCTTTCTTT. Translation: CASSFAERNTEAFF.

The J gene is TRBJ2-4, the V gene TRBV5-1, with D unresolved. With 0 bases removed from V and 8 bases from J, the gap between germline ends came to 15 bases. CDR1 is SGHRS, CDR2 YFSETQ, per germline. The CDR3 is 15 amino acids. CDR3 coding DNA: TGCGCCAGCAGCTTGGGTCGGAACCCCCCAGACATTCAGTACTTC. This gives the protein CASSLGRNPPDIQYF.